A selection of T cell receptor beta chains follows, all from one sample in a study of vaccination and CD4 T cells after COVID-19. Each CDR3 protein is one row after TCRdb ran MiXCR on the PCR reads. Here the sample spans some 15,000 distinct CDR3 sequences, approximately 66% being singletons. Source: CD4+ T cells from blood, taken after SARS-CoV-2 vaccination. The receptors were gathered from a human donor who had recovered from COVID-19. The CDR3 runs from the conserved cysteine through the conserved F or W. A D gene is named only where the DNA matches it firmly. Size tells how often a clone was seen (once, few, many) or the class of an expanded clone, and some rows leave it out.

d_gene: -; v_gene: TRBV20-1; abundance: -; j_gene: TRBJ1-6; CDR3nt: TGCAGTGCTAGAGGGGAGCAGGGTATCGGTGGTAATTCACCCCTCCACTTT; CDR3aa: CSARGEQGIGGNSPLHF
d_gene: -; v_gene: TRBV6-1; abundance: -; j_gene: TRBJ2-4; CDR3nt: TGTGCCAGCAGTCCACCTATGCTAGCCAAAAACATTCAGTACTTC; CDR3aa: CASSPPMLAKNIQYF
d_gene: -; v_gene: TRBV6-1; abundance: -; j_gene: TRBJ2-5; CDR3nt: TGTGCCAGCACCAACCAAGAGACCCAGTACTTC; CDR3aa: CASTNQETQYF
d_gene: -; v_gene: TRBV21-1; abundance: -; j_gene: TRBJ2-7; CDR3nt: TGTGCCAGCAGCAAAGCGATCAGCGGGAGGGCCACTTTACCCCGTGTCTACGAGCAGTACTTC; CDR3aa: CASSKAISGRATLPRVYEQYF
d_gene: -; v_gene: TRBV5-1; abundance: -; j_gene: TRBJ1-1; CDR3nt: TGCGCCAGCAGCTTGTTTCAGGGGCGGTTTGGTGAAGCTTTCTTT; CDR3aa: CASSLFQGRFGEAFF
d_gene: -; v_gene: TRBV7-3; abundance: -; j_gene: TRBJ2-3; CDR3nt: TGTGCCAGCAGCTTCGGCCAGGTCACAGATACGCAGTATTTT; CDR3aa: CASSFGQVTDTQYF
d_gene: -; v_gene: TRBV6-5; abundance: -; j_gene: TRBJ2-1; CDR3nt: TGTGCCAGCAGTCCCAGGGTGGCTCGGGACAATGAGCAGTTCTTC; CDR3aa: CASSPRVARDNEQFF
d_gene: -; v_gene: TRBV12-3/TRBV12-4; abundance: -; j_gene: TRBJ1-5; CDR3nt: TGTGCCAGCAGTTATAGCAATCAGCCCCAGCATTTT; CDR3aa: CASSYSNQPQHF
d_gene: -; v_gene: TRBV2; abundance: -; j_gene: TRBJ2-6; CDR3nt: TGTGCCAGCAGTGAAGCGTCCAGGGTAGCCGTCCTGACTTTC; CDR3aa: CASSEASRVAVLTF
d_gene: -; v_gene: TRBV20-1; abundance: -; j_gene: TRBJ2-3; CDR3nt: TGCAGTGTGCACTCTAGCACAGATACGCAGTATTTT; CDR3aa: CSVHSSTDTQYF
d_gene: -; v_gene: TRBV5-1; abundance: -; j_gene: TRBJ1-5; CDR3nt: TGCGCCAGCAGCCTTGGGACGTACAATCAGCCCCAGCATTTT; CDR3aa: CASSLGTYNQPQHF
d_gene: -; v_gene: TRBV20-1; abundance: -; j_gene: TRBJ1-2; CDR3nt: TGCAGTGTTCCTCTCCGGGACACCGGGGGGTATGGCTACACCTTC; CDR3aa: CSVPLRDTGGYGYTF
d_gene: -; v_gene: TRBV10-3; abundance: -; j_gene: TRBJ1-1; CDR3nt: TGTGCCATCAGTGAAAGTGGCGGCCCTTACAACACTGAAGCTTTCTTT; CDR3aa: CAISESGGPYNTEAFF
d_gene: -; v_gene: TRBV6-1; abundance: -; j_gene: TRBJ1-2; CDR3nt: TGTGCCAGCAGTGAAAACGCCCCGGAGTTTGGCTACACCTTC; CDR3aa: CASSENAPEFGYTF
d_gene: -; v_gene: TRBV28; abundance: -; j_gene: TRBJ2-2; CDR3nt: TGTGCCAGCAGTTTGTCCAAAAGAAGGGTTGGCGGGGAGCTGTTTTTT; CDR3aa: CASSLSKRRVGGELFF
d_gene: -; v_gene: TRBV10-3; abundance: few; j_gene: TRBJ2-5; CDR3nt: TGTGCCACCCAAGGGGTTCAGGTCGATGAGACCCAGTACTTC; CDR3aa: CATQGVQVDETQYF
d_gene: TRBD1; v_gene: TRBV6-2/TRBV6-3; abundance: -; j_gene: TRBJ2-7; CDR3nt: TGTGCCAGCAGTGGGACAGGGAACTACGAGCAGTACTTC; CDR3aa: CASSGTGNYEQYF
d_gene: TRBD2; v_gene: TRBV19; abundance: -; j_gene: TRBJ2-1; CDR3nt: TGTGCCAGTACCCCGACTAGCGGGACAAATGAGCAGTTCTTC; CDR3aa: CASTPTSGTNEQFF
d_gene: -; v_gene: TRBV10-1; abundance: -; j_gene: TRBJ2-3; CDR3nt: TGCGCCAGCAGCGGGGCCGAGGGAACGGGAACAGATACGCAGTATTTT; CDR3aa: CASSGAEGTGTDTQYF
d_gene: -; v_gene: TRBV7-2; abundance: -; j_gene: TRBJ1-4; CDR3nt: TGCGCCAGCAGCCGATATTCGGCCGATTCTGAAAAACTGTTTTTT; CDR3aa: CASSRYSADSEKLFF
d_gene: TRBD1; v_gene: TRBV19; abundance: -; j_gene: TRBJ2-1; CDR3nt: TGTGCCAGTAGTATGGGACAGGGGCCTTACAATGAGCAGTTCTTC; CDR3aa: CASSMGQGPYNEQFF
d_gene: -; v_gene: TRBV24-1; abundance: few; j_gene: TRBJ1-5; CDR3nt: TGTGCCACCAGTGATTTGCCCAGGGGCAATCAGCCCCAGCATTTT; CDR3aa: CATSDLPRGNQPQHF
d_gene: TRBD2; v_gene: TRBV20-1; abundance: once; j_gene: TRBJ2-3; CDR3nt: TGCAGCGGAGTCATAGCGGGAGGTCGCGCGCAGTATTTT; CDR3aa: CSGVIAGGRAQYF
d_gene: -; v_gene: TRBV7-9; abundance: few; j_gene: TRBJ2-3; CDR3nt: TGCGTCACAGATACGCAGTATTTT; CDR3aa: CVTDTQYF
d_gene: -; v_gene: TRBV12-3/TRBV12-4; abundance: -; j_gene: TRBJ1-5; CDR3nt: TGTGCCAGCTCTCGGGGATTGGAGCCCCAGCATTTT; CDR3aa: CASSRGLEPQHF
d_gene: -; v_gene: TRBV6-1; abundance: -; j_gene: TRBJ1-5; CDR3nt: TGTGCCAGCAGTGATGGGGGCAGGGCTTTCATAAATCAGCCCCAGCATTTT; CDR3aa: CASSDGGRAFINQPQHF
d_gene: TRBD2; v_gene: TRBV11-2; abundance: -; j_gene: TRBJ2-1; CDR3nt: TGTGCCAGCAGCCCCCGGGGTAGCGGGTACTACAATGAGCAGTTCTTC; CDR3aa: CASSPRGSGYYNEQFF
d_gene: -; v_gene: TRBV7-2; abundance: few; j_gene: TRBJ2-5; CDR3nt: TGTGCCAGCAGCTTACAACGGACCCAGTACTTC; CDR3aa: CASSLQRTQYF
d_gene: -; v_gene: TRBV18; abundance: once; j_gene: TRBJ1-1; CDR3nt: TGTGCCAGCTCCCTGAATAAGAACACTGAAGCTTTCTTT; CDR3aa: CASSLNKNTEAFF
d_gene: -; v_gene: TRBV2; abundance: -; j_gene: TRBJ1-5; CDR3nt: TGTGCCAGCAGTGCTGGGTCTAGCAATCAGCCCCAGCATTTT; CDR3aa: CASSAGSSNQPQHF
d_gene: TRBD1; v_gene: TRBV11-1; abundance: -; j_gene: TRBJ1-2; CDR3nt: TGTGCCAGCGGACCGCGAAACCGGGACAGGGATGGCTACACCTTC; CDR3aa: CASGPRNRDRDGYTF
d_gene: -; v_gene: TRBV5-1; abundance: once; j_gene: TRBJ1-1; CDR3nt: TGCGCCAGCAGGGGGCAGGGCTTGGCTGAAGCTTTCTTT; CDR3aa: CASRGQGLAEAFF
d_gene: TRBD1; v_gene: TRBV2; abundance: -; j_gene: TRBJ1-5; CDR3nt: TGTGCCAGCAGGGGGACAGGGGGTTTCAATCAGCCCCAGCATTTT; CDR3aa: CASRGTGGFNQPQHF
d_gene: TRBD1; v_gene: TRBV24-1; abundance: -; j_gene: TRBJ2-5; CDR3nt: TGTGCCACCAGTGATTCAGCCCCGGGACAGGGCCTCGGGGAGACCCAGTACTTC; CDR3aa: CATSDSAPGQGLGETQYF
d_gene: -; v_gene: TRBV15; abundance: few; j_gene: TRBJ1-3; CDR3nt: TGTGCCACCAGCAGAGATCACGGGGAGGAAAACACCATATATTTT; CDR3aa: CATSRDHGEENTIYF
d_gene: TRBD2; v_gene: TRBV20-1; abundance: -; j_gene: TRBJ2-3; CDR3nt: TGCAGTGCCCGTCGTACTAGCGGGAGCGGAGATACGCAGTATTTT; CDR3aa: CSARRTSGSGDTQYF
d_gene: -; v_gene: TRBV6-5; abundance: once; j_gene: TRBJ2-1; CDR3nt: TGTGCCAGCACCCGACAGGCTAGCGCGAGCTCCTACAATGAGCAGTTCTTC; CDR3aa: CASTRQASASSYNEQFF
d_gene: TRBD2; v_gene: TRBV20-1; abundance: -; j_gene: TRBJ2-5; CDR3nt: TGCAGTGCAGACACTAGCGGGAGGGCCGAGACCCAGTACTTC; CDR3aa: CSADTSGRAETQYF
d_gene: -; v_gene: TRBV2; abundance: -; j_gene: TRBJ2-7; CDR3nt: TGTGCCAGCACCTCGTACGCCGGACACTCCTACGAGCAGTACTTC; CDR3aa: CASTSYAGHSYEQYF
d_gene: -; v_gene: TRBV18; abundance: -; j_gene: TRBJ2-2; CDR3nt: TGTGCCAGCTCACCACGGGGTGGCAGGGGAATCACCGGGGAGCTGTTTTTT; CDR3aa: CASSPRGGRGITGELFF
d_gene: -; v_gene: TRBV2; abundance: -; j_gene: TRBJ1-2; CDR3nt: TGTGCCAGCAAATTGGACGGGGCGTTCGGTGGCTACACCTTC; CDR3aa: CASKLDGAFGGYTF
d_gene: -; v_gene: TRBV20-1; abundance: few; j_gene: TRBJ1-2; CDR3nt: TGCAGTGCTAGACCACGGTGGGGGGGCGTAGACTATGGCTACACCTTC; CDR3aa: CSARPRWGGVDYGYTF
d_gene: -; v_gene: TRBV18; abundance: -; j_gene: TRBJ1-1; CDR3nt: TGTGCCAGCTCACCCCCCCCGGGGGTGCGTACTGAAGCTTTCTTT; CDR3aa: CASSPPPGVRTEAFF
d_gene: -; v_gene: TRBV6-1; abundance: -; j_gene: TRBJ1-6; CDR3nt: TGTGCCAGCAGTGGGGGCCCAGCCCCGAGCTCCTATAATTCACCCCTCCACTTT; CDR3aa: CASSGGPAPSSYNSPLHF
d_gene: TRBD2; v_gene: TRBV19; abundance: -; j_gene: TRBJ2-5; CDR3nt: TGTGCCACCGCAGAGTGGACTAGCGGGAGGAGGGAGACCCAGTACTTC; CDR3aa: CATAEWTSGRRETQYF
d_gene: -; v_gene: TRBV6-1; abundance: few; j_gene: TRBJ2-3; CDR3nt: TGTGCCAGCAGTGAAGAGGGGCGAGCCTCTAGCACAGATACGCAGTATTTT; CDR3aa: CASSEEGRASSTDTQYF
d_gene: TRBD1; v_gene: TRBV7-9; abundance: -; j_gene: TRBJ1-1; CDR3nt: TGTGCCAGCAGCTTCCAGAGCATCGGACAGGGGGAGACTGAAGCTTTCTTT; CDR3aa: CASSFQSIGQGETEAFF
d_gene: -; v_gene: TRBV20-1; abundance: -; j_gene: TRBJ2-5; CDR3nt: TGCAGTGCTAGTAAGGCAGGGAGGCAAGAGACCCAGTACTTC; CDR3aa: CSASKAGRQETQYF
d_gene: -; v_gene: TRBV2; abundance: -; j_gene: TRBJ2-2; CDR3nt: TGTGCCAGCAGTTACGGAGGGGAGCTGTTTTTT; CDR3aa: CASSYGGELFF
d_gene: TRBD2; v_gene: TRBV20-1; abundance: -; j_gene: TRBJ2-4; CDR3nt: TGCAGTGCTAGAGATTCGGTGGGAGGGACCAAAAACATTCAGTACTTC; CDR3aa: CSARDSVGGTKNIQYF
d_gene: -; v_gene: TRBV19; abundance: -; j_gene: TRBJ1-5; CDR3nt: TGTGCCAGTAGTATTATGGCAGGGTTTAGCAATCAGCCCCAGCATTTT; CDR3aa: CASSIMAGFSNQPQHF
d_gene: -; v_gene: TRBV7-9; abundance: once; j_gene: TRBJ1-2; CDR3nt: TGTGCCAGCACCCCGAGGGCCGATCCAAACAGCTATGGCTACACCTTC; CDR3aa: CASTPRADPNSYGYTF
d_gene: -; v_gene: TRBV20-1; abundance: -; j_gene: TRBJ2-7; CDR3nt: TGCAGTGCAACTACGGGACGCTTGTACGAGCAGTACTTC; CDR3aa: CSATTGRLYEQYF
d_gene: TRBD2; v_gene: TRBV7-9; abundance: once; j_gene: TRBJ2-3; CDR3nt: TGTGCCAGCCACGCGGGAGGAGGGGGGGATACGCAGTATTTT; CDR3aa: CASHAGGGGDTQYF
d_gene: -; v_gene: TRBV15; abundance: few; j_gene: TRBJ1-2; CDR3nt: TGTGCCACCAGGATAGCTATTGACATAGTGTATGGCTACACCTTC; CDR3aa: CATRIAIDIVYGYTF
d_gene: TRBD1; v_gene: TRBV30; abundance: -; j_gene: TRBJ2-7; CDR3nt: TGTGCCTGGGGGACAGGGTCCTACGAGCAGTACTTC; CDR3aa: CAWGTGSYEQYF
d_gene: -; v_gene: TRBV6-1; abundance: -; j_gene: TRBJ2-5; CDR3nt: TGTGCCAGCAGCCGAGGACAGTACCAAGAGACCCAGTACTTC; CDR3aa: CASSRGQYQETQYF
d_gene: -; v_gene: TRBV18; abundance: -; j_gene: TRBJ2-5; CDR3nt: TGTGCCAGCTCCTTACAGGGACAAGAGACCCAGTACTTC; CDR3aa: CASSLQGQETQYF
d_gene: -; v_gene: TRBV12-3/TRBV12-4; abundance: -; j_gene: TRBJ1-6; CDR3nt: TGTGCCAGCAGTGCCCGGATCAGCCATTCACCCCTCCACTTT; CDR3aa: CASSARISHSPLHF
d_gene: -; v_gene: TRBV20-1; abundance: few; j_gene: TRBJ2-1; CDR3nt: TGCAGTGCCCGACGCCGGGGCGGCAATGAGCAGTTCTTC; CDR3aa: CSARRRGGNEQFF